Below, 16 T cell receptor beta chains from the same sample are listed, as sequenced in a study of T-cell reconstitution after alpha-beta-depleted transplantation in children. Unique molecular identifiers were built into the TCRbeta library. TCRdb reprocessed the PCR reads with MiXCR, giving one entry per CDR3 protein. The sample lists about 510,000 distinct CDR3 sequences; 10% to 12% were seen once. The sequences come from PBMCs, mostly from graft donor cells, collected 180 days after TCRalphabeta/CD19-depleted stem cell transplant. The source is a female patient between 2 and 10 years old who had a stem cell transplant for aplastic anemia, so the T cells may come from the graft donor.

This clonotype occurred a few times. The rearrangement links TRBV29-1 to TRBJ2-2, with 7 bases matching TRBD1. The germline gives CDR1 SQVTM, CDR2 ANQGSEA. CDR3 length: 13 amino acids. V shed 7 bases and J 1 base; nucleotides not matched to a gene: 3. The CDR3 nucleotides are TGCAGCGGGCGACAGGGGAACACCGGGGAGCTGTTTTTT. Translation gives CSGRQGNTGELFF.

The chain links TRBV5-1 to TRBJ1-5; tentative D call: TRBD1 (6 bases). The CDR3 consists of 16 residues. The germline V and J ends were trimmed by 0 bases and 0 bases, with 10 bases remaining between them. Per germline, CDR1 SGHRS and CDR2 YFSETQ. The CDR3 DNA reads TGCGCCAGCAGCTTGGGGGACATTTATAGCAATCAGCCCCAGCATTTT. Protein product: CASSLGDIYSNQPQHF.

CDR3 region: CASSLLYGKGSSYNEQFF. For the CDR3, the DNA is TGTGCCAGCAGCTTGTTATACGGGAAAGGGAGCTCCTACAATGAGCAGTTCTTC. This chain links TRBV5-5 with TRBJ2-1; weak D call: TRBD2 (5 bases). Germline CDR1 reads SGHKS; CDR2 reads YYEKEE (reference sequence). Trimming removed 1 base from V and 0 bases from J, with 17 bases in between. The length of the CDR3 is 18 residues.

This clonotype was counted only a few times. This CDR3 is CASSSARAGRYEQYF. DNA for the CDR3: TGCGCCAGCAGCTCGGCACGGGCAGGGAGGTACGAGCAGTACTTC. The chain couples TRBV5-1 to TRBJ2-7; perhaps TRBD2 as D (6 bases). Trimming removed 3 bases at V and 4 bases at J, with 17 bases between. The CDR3 contains 15 residues. Germline V gene data show CDR1 as SGHRS and CDR2 as YFSETQ.

This clonotype was seen a handful of times. This chain joins TRBV28 and TRBJ2-3; no reliable D call. The CDR3 is 12 residues long. Germline assignment: CDR1 MDHEN and CDR2 SYDVKM. Between the trimmed V and J ends, which lost 6 bases and 3 bases, there was a span of 7 bases. CDR3 in amino acids: CASRVGTDTQYF. Written as DNA, the CDR3 is TGTGCCAGCAGGGTGGGGACAGATACGCAGTATTTT.

This chain uses TRBV28 with TRBJ2-2, with 13 nucleotides matching TRBD2. Trimming at V came to 5 bases and at J to 4 bases, leaving 16 bases not matched to a gene. Germline CDR1 is MDHEN and CDR2 is SYDVKM. CDR3 length equals 20 residues. Here the CDR3 DNA reads TGTGCCAGCAGTCCCTACCGAGGACTAGCGGGGGACCGATCCACCGGGGAGCTGTTTTTT. Residues: CASSPYRGLAGDRSTGELFF.

The genes are TRBV27 and TRBJ1-5; tentatively, D is TRBD1 (6 bases). This CDR3 spans 17 amino acids. Germline V gives CDR1 MNHEY, CDR2 SMNVEV (reference sequence). Trimming left V 6 bases short and J 1 base short, with 19 bases between. The CDR3 here is CASSQSVGAGSNQPQHF. The CDR3 coding sequence is TGTGCCAGCAGCCAAAGTGTGGGGGCAGGAAGCAATCAGCCCCAGCATTTT.

This clonotype has more than one count but fewer than ten. CDR3 DNA: TGTGCCAGCAGTTCCATCGGGCTGTTAAACACCATATATTTT. This sequence encodes CASSSIGLLNTIYF. The rearrangement uses TRBV28 and TRBJ1-3, with D hard to call. The V end lost 4 bases, the J end lost 6 bases, and 13 bases lay between the germline ends. Germline CDR1 and CDR2: MDHEN and SYDVKM. CDR3 length equals 14 residues.

This clonotype appeared many times. The chain employs TRBV9 and TRBJ2-2; no definite D call. This CDR3 region has 15 residues. In germline, CDR1 is SGDLS, CDR2 YYNGEE. V lost 2 bases and J lost 3, with 11 bases in between. Here the CDR3 reads CASSVGCEHTGELFF. The CDR3 DNA reads as TGTGCCAGCAGCGTCGGGTGTGAGCACACCGGGGAGCTGTTTTTT.

Only a few counts were recorded for this clonotype. The rearrangement joins TRBV20-1 to TRBJ1-1; D is undetermined. The CDR3 spans 10 residues. Per the germline V gene, CDR1 is DFQATT and CDR2 is SNEGSKA (reference sequence). Here the CDR3 DNA reads TGCAGGGGAGTGGGCACTGAAGCTTTCTTT. As protein: CRGVGTEAFF.

This clonotype was found many times. The V gene is TRBV6-2 or TRBV6-3, the J gene TRBJ2-1, with D unresolved. Trimming cost V 5 bases and J 13 bases, with 9 bases left between them. The CDR3 is 10 residues long. CDR1 and CDR2 (germline): MNHEY, SVGEGT. The CDR3 spells CASSSTVQFF. CDR3 sequence (DNA): TGTGCCAGCAGTAGTACGGTCCAGTTCTTC.

The V and J genes are TRBV2 and TRBJ2-7; 14 bases fit TRBD2. The germline gives CDR1 SNHLY, CDR2 FYNNEI. This CDR3 is built from 18 residues. V lost 5 bases, J lost 3 bases, and 12 bases stayed unmatched. The CDR3 DNA reads as TGTGCCAGCAGTCCCGGGACTAGCGGGAGCACCGGATTCTACGAGCAGTACTTC. Protein product: CASSPGTSGSTGFYEQYF.

The DNA of the CDR3 is TGCAGTGCGAGCGCACCCGGCCCCTCTCAGTACTTC. This encodes CSASAPGPSQYF. The chain is built from TRBV20-1 and TRBJ2-5; D not resolved. The V end lost 6 bases, the J end lost 11 bases, and 19 bases lay between the germline ends. CDR1 is DFQATT and CDR2 is SNEGSKA in the germline V gene (reference sequence). The CDR3 sequence is 12 residues long.

The chain employs TRBV6-2 or TRBV6-3 and TRBJ2-1, with D uncertain. The germline gives CDR1 MNHEY, CDR2 SVGEGT. This CDR3 is 12 amino acids long. Trimming left V 2 bases short and J 10 bases short, with 9 bases between. The CDR3 sequence: CASSYRVGEQFF. The CDR3 DNA reads as TGTGCCAGCAGTTACAGGGTAGGGGAGCAGTTCTTC.

A few counts support this clonotype. This chain connects TRBV30 to TRBJ1-6; 7 bases fit TRBD1. V lost 5 bases to trimming and J lost 4 bases; unmatched junction nucleotides: 14. Per germline, CDR1 GTSNPN and CDR2 SVGIG (reference sequence). The CDR3 extends over 17 amino acids. For the CDR3, the DNA is TGTGCCTGGCGACGACACGTACAGGGGTTGTATAATTCACCCCTCCACTTT. Translating it yields CAWRRHVQGLYNSPLHF.

The CDR3 region is CASSLWKEGSGYTF. The DNA of the CDR3 is TGCGCCAGCAGCTTGTGGAAGGAGGGATCAGGCTACACCTTC. The J gene is TRBJ1-2, the V gene TRBV5-1; no clear D gene. The V end lost 1 base, the J end lost 8 bases, and 15 bases lay between the germline ends. The CDR3 length is 14 residues. Germline V lookup: CDR1 SGHRS, CDR2 YFSETQ.